This TCR beta chain was obtained from a study of OX40 agonist ivuxolimab in advanced cancers. This clone was seen a handful of times. Profiling relied on immunoSEQ multiplex PCR, and the TCRdb table lists in-frame clones only, not all of them. The profile shows 94,000 or so clones, 80% to 90% of them singletons. Trimming stripped 4 bases from V and 6 bases from J, with 10 bases between. Per germline, CDR1 MNHEY and CDR2 SVGAGI. This CDR3 comprises 14 residues. The cohort excluded patients with autoimmune disease history or systemic immunosuppression. The sequences come from CD4+ or CD8+ T cells sorted from blood, collected in a trial of the OX40 agonist ivuxolimab. The chain couples TRBV6-5 to TRBJ1-6; a possible D gene is TRBD1 (5 bases). The origin of this receptor is an adult with an advanced solid tumor such as melanoma, head and neck, liver or kidney cancer. In DNA form, the CDR3 reads TGTGCCAGCAGTTTCCAGGGACCTAATTCACCCCTCCACTTT. Translating gives CASSFQGPNSPLHF.